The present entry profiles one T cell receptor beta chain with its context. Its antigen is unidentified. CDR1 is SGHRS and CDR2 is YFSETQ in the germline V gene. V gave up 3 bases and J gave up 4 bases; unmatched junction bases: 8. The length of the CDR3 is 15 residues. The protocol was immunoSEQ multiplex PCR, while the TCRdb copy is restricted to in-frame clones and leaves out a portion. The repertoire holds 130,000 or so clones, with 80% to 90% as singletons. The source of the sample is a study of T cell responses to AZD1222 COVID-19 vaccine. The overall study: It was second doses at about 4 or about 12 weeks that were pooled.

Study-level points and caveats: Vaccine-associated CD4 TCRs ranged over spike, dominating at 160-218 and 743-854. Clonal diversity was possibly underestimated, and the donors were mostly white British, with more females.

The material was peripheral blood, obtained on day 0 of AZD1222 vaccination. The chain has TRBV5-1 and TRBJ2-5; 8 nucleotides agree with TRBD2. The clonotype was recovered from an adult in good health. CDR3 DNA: TGCGCCAGCAGCTCGGGAAGCGGGAGACTAGAGACCCAGTACTTC. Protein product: CASSSGSGRLETQYF.